Following are 22 T cell receptor beta chains from one sample sequenced in a study of T-cell reconstitution after alpha-beta-depleted transplantation in children. During its preparation, the TCRbeta library received unique molecular identifiers. TCRdb recomputed calls from the PCR reads with MiXCR, one row per CDR3 protein. The data contain 780,000 or so distinct CDR3 sequences, 15% to 20% of them singletons. Sequences were derived from PBMCs, mostly from graft donor cells, sampled 360 days after TCRalphabeta/CD19-depleted stem cell transplant. The receptors derive from a male patient younger than 18 who had a stem cell transplant for acute lymphoblastic leukemia, so the T cells may come from the graft donor.

This clonotype was counted many times. V usage is TRBV21-1 and J usage is TRBJ2-1; the table's D call TRBD1 went unverified against the DNA. TRBV21-1 is a pseudogene locus. The CDR3 length is 15 residues. The CDR3 reads CASSKPGTENNEQFF. The CDR3 DNA reads as TGTGCCAGCAGCAAGCCGGGGACAGAGAACAATGAGCAGTTCTTC.

The chain carries TRBV7-9 and TRBJ2-7, with TRBD1 matching 7 bases. Unmatched junction bases numbered 5, after V lost 3 bases and J lost 3 bases. The length of the CDR3 is 14 residues. Germline lookup yields CDR1 SEHNR and CDR2 FQNEAQ (reference sequence). CDR3 amino acids: CASSFGTDFYEQYF. CDR3 DNA: TGTGCCAGCAGCTTTGGGACAGATTTCTACGAGCAGTACTTC.

V and J are TRBV5-1 and TRBJ1-1, with 7 nucleotides matching TRBD1. The CDR3 has 15 amino acids. V lost 5 bases and J lost 5; bases outside the gene matches: 12. Germline V gene sequence: CDR1 SGHRS, CDR2 YFSETQ. For the CDR3, the DNA is TGCGCCAGCAGACCCCCCGACAGGGCGGGTACTGAAGCTTTCTTT. Translation: CASRPPDRAGTEAFF.

This clonotype was observed a few times. The rearrangement links TRBV27 to TRBJ2-7; no clear D. This CDR3 is built from 15 residues. Germline V lookup: CDR1 MNHEY, CDR2 SMNVEV (reference sequence). V was cut by 6 bases and J by 1 base, with 16 bases left in between. The CDR3 region is CASSRASGLSYEQYF. DNA of the CDR3: TGTGCCAGCAGCCGGGCCTCGGGCTTATCCTACGAGCAGTACTTC.

V usage is TRBV9 and J usage is TRBJ2-7; D remains ambiguous. Germline CDR1 and CDR2: SGDLS and YYNGEE. CDR3 length: 14 amino acids. The germline V and J ends were trimmed by 0 bases and 5 bases, with 12 bases remaining between them. CDR3 sequence (DNA): TGTGCCAGCAGCGTAGACAATAGCCCGGACGAGCAGTACTTC. This encodes CASSVDNSPDEQYF.

With respect to this clonotype: This may arise from a read error, as a much more abundant clone is one base away. CDR3 amino acids: CASGVYEQYF. Here the CDR3 DNA reads TGTGCCAGCGGGGTCTACGAGCAGTACTTC. The chain carries TRBV2 and TRBJ2-7; D remains ambiguous. The CDR3 length is 10 residues. V dropped 8 bases and J dropped 3 bases, with 5 bases sitting between them. CDR1 SNHLY and CDR2 FYNNEI come from the germline V gene.

This clonotype turned up a few times. V gene TRBV10-3 combines with J gene TRBJ2-1, with 9 nucleotides matching TRBD1. Per the germline V gene, CDR1 is ENHRY and CDR2 is SYGVKD. V shed 3 bases and J 4 bases; nucleotides not matched to a gene: 4. The CDR3 runs to 15 residues. CDR3 sequence reads: CAISEGTGWYNEQFF. The DNA for the CDR3 is TGTGCCATCAGTGAAGGGACAGGGTGGTACAATGAGCAGTTCTTC.

This clonotype was seen a handful of times. V is TRBV12-3 or TRBV12-4 and J is TRBJ2-1, with 8 bases matching TRBD2. The V segment lost 4 bases and the J segment 3 bases; nucleotides outside the gene matches: 2. CDR3 length equals 14 residues. The CDR3 region is CASSSSGLYNEQFF. CDR3 DNA: TGTGCCAGCAGTTCTAGCGGGCTCTACAATGAGCAGTTCTTC.

This rearrangement joins TRBV14 to TRBJ1-2, with unresolved D. The CDR3 has 15 amino acids. Trimming left V 0 bases short and J 7 bases short, with 15 bases between. The germline V gene encodes CDR1 SGHDN and CDR2 FVKESK. The CDR3 DNA reads as TGTGCCAGCAGCCAAGATCCTGCGGAGAGACGTGGCTACACCTTC. The encoded protein is CASSQDPAERRGYTF.

CDR3 nucleotides: TGCAGTGCTAGAAGCCCCCTGGCAGGGGGCTATGGCTACACCTTC. As protein: CSARSPLAGGYGYTF. The chain recombines TRBV20-1 with TRBJ1-2, with TRBD1 identical over 7 bases. From germline, CDR1 is DFQATT and CDR2 SNEGSKA (reference sequence). V lost 2 bases and J lost 4; bases outside the gene matches: 10. The CDR3 is made up of 15 amino acids.

Here the CDR3 reads CSVEGVKGQPQHF. In DNA form, the CDR3 reads TGCAGCGTTGAGGGGGTAAAGGGTCAGCCCCAGCATTTT. The chain links TRBV29-1 to TRBJ1-5, with D possibly TRBD1 on 5 matching bases. V lost 3 bases to trimming and J lost 6 bases, with 12 bases between them. From germline, CDR1 is SQVTM and CDR2 ANQGSEA. The CDR3 runs to 13 residues.

The J gene is TRBJ2-1, the V gene TRBV7-3; 8 positions agree with TRBD2. V shed 5 bases and J 9 bases; nucleotides not matched to a gene: 12. Germline assignment: CDR1 SGHTA and CDR2 FQGTGA. The CDR3 sequence is 15 residues long. The CDR3 loop reads CASSHYGRARVEQFF. In DNA form, the CDR3 reads TGTGCCAGCAGCCACTACGGGAGGGCCCGTGTTGAGCAGTTCTTC.

The rearrangement links TRBV6-2 or TRBV6-3 to TRBJ2-5, with D perhaps TRBD2 (5 bases). The CDR3 totals 15 residues. Between the trimmed V and J ends, which lost 6 bases and 0 bases, there was a span of 14 bases. Per germline, CDR1 MNHEY and CDR2 SVGEGT. CDR3 DNA: TGTGCCAGCAGCCACGTCCGGGGATACCAAGAGACCCAGTACTTC. It codes for CASSHVRGYQETQYF.

This chain uses TRBV27 with TRBJ2-2; D may be TRBD2 (5 bases). Germline lookup yields CDR1 MNHEY and CDR2 SMNVEV (reference sequence). Trimming shortened V by 4 bases and J by 0 bases, and 6 bases separated the two germline ends. The CDR3 contains 14 residues. The DNA for the CDR3 is TGTGCCAGCAGTTGGACTCCGAACACCGGGGAGCTGTTTTTT. Protein: CASSWTPNTGELFF.

There are many counts of this clonotype. The chain couples TRBV7-6 to TRBJ2-7, with D possibly matching TRBD1 (5 bases). This CDR3 spans 13 amino acids. The V and J ends lost 4 bases and 1 base respectively, with 8 bases between them. Germline V gives CDR1 SGHVS, CDR2 FNYEAQ. CDR3 in DNA: TGTGCCAGCAGCTCTAGACAGTCCTACGAGCAGTACTTC. This translates into CASSSRQSYEQYF.

This clonotype was detected ten times or more. DNA for the CDR3: TGTGCCAGCTCACGGGGACTACCCTTGGACTACTACGAGCAGTACTTC. Translating it yields CASSRGLPLDYYEQYF. The V gene is TRBV18, the J gene TRBJ2-7; 7 bases map to TRBD2. CDR1 is KGHSH, CDR2 LQKENI, per germline. After removal of 4 bases from V and 3 bases from J, the junction contained 12 bases not matched to a gene. CDR3 length: 16 residues.

The chain links TRBV12-3 or TRBV12-4 to TRBJ2-5; 9 nucleotides agree with TRBD1. The V segment lost 5 bases and the J segment 5 bases; nucleotides outside the gene matches: 15. The CDR3 sequence is 17 residues long. The CDR3 DNA reads TGTGCCAGCAGTATTCCCCCCCGGACAGGGGTTACTGAGACCCAGTACTTC. As protein: CASSIPPRTGVTETQYF.

This clonotype was seen a few times. The genes are TRBV28 and TRBJ2-1; 7 bases fit TRBD2. Germline V gene data show CDR1 as MDHEN and CDR2 as SYDVKM. Trimming removed 7 bases from V and 4 bases from J; junction bases left unmatched: 4. This CDR3 spans 13 amino acids. The DNA for the CDR3 is TGTGCCAGCATACCAGCGGGATACAATGAGCAGTTCTTC. It yields the protein CASIPAGYNEQFF.

The chain links TRBV19 to TRBJ2-1; D is possibly TRBD2 (6 bases). The CDR3 contains 15 residues. Trimming removed 7 bases from V and 6 bases from J, with 19 bases in between. Germline V lookup: CDR1 LNHDA, CDR2 SQIVND (reference sequence). CDR3 nucleotides: TGTGCCAGTAAGATGGTAAACGGGAGAAGCAATGAGCAGTTCTTC. Amino acid sequence: CASKMVNGRSNEQFF.

This clonotype showed up just once. A read error is possible here, since a much larger clone lies one base away. The genes are TRBV24-1 and TRBJ2-4; D may be TRBD1 (5 bases). Per germline, CDR1 KGHDR and CDR2 SFDVKD. The CDR3 is made up of 14 amino acids. The CDR3 sequence is CATSDFRQKNIQNF. The CDR3 nucleotides are TGTGCCACCAGTGATTTTCGACAGAAAAACATTCAGAACTTC.

This chain connects TRBV5-1 to TRBJ2-3; no definite D call. Germline V gene data show CDR1 as SGHRS and CDR2 as YFSETQ. The V end lost 2 bases, the J end lost 0 bases, and 16 bases lay between the germline ends. This CDR3 has 17 amino acids. Written as DNA, the CDR3 is TGCGCCAGCAGCTTTATCGTCAGGTCGACTAGCACAGATACGCAGTATTTT. Translation gives CASSFIVRSTSTDTQYF.

This chain joins TRBV5-5 and TRBJ2-7, with no clear D. Germline V gene sequence: CDR1 SGHKS, CDR2 YYEKEE (reference sequence). V lost 3 bases, J lost 9 bases, and 13 bases lay in between. The CDR3 spans 12 residues. In nucleotides, the CDR3 is TGTGCCAGCAGCTCCCTTGTTGAGCGGCAGTACTTC. As protein: CASSSLVERQYF.